Below, 15 T cell receptor beta chains from the same sample are listed, as sequenced in a study of shared clonotypes between healthy human individuals. Naive CD8 cells lacked CD45RO and underwent positive selection for CCR7, leaving out terminally differentiated effector memory CD45RA+ cells. Assay: immunoSEQ multiplex PCR; the TCRdb copy retains only in-frame clones and omits some. Of around 2,100,000 clones listed, over 85% are singletons. The sequenced sample was naive CD8+ T cells sorted from blood. These receptors came from a man aged 18 to 30 in good health.

The V call is TRBV28, the J call TRBJ2-7; D unresolved. This CDR3 spans 10 amino acids. The germline V gene has CDR1 MDHEN and CDR2 SYDVKM. Trimming took 10 bases from V and 1 from J, leaving 5 bases between them. The CDR3 DNA reads as TGTGCCACAGGTTCCTACGAGCAGTACTTC. Residues: CATGSYEQYF.

As regards this clone: Distinct nucleotide sequences in the sample also encode this CDR3. This chain joins TRBV6-6 and TRBJ2-7, with D possibly being TRBD2 (6 bases). Germline CDR1 reads MNHNY; CDR2 reads SVGAGI (reference sequence). V was pared by 0 bases and J by 0 bases, with 9 bases between. This CDR3 is built from 15 residues. Written as DNA, the CDR3 is TGTGCCAGCAGTTACTCGACGGGGGACTCCTACGAGCAGTACTTC. Translation gives CASSYSTGDSYEQYF.

The gene calls are TRBV7-9 and TRBJ2-5; D remains ambiguous. The ends were cut back, 3 bases at V and 3 bases at J, with 14 bases in the middle. There are 15 residues in the CDR3. CDR1 is SEHNR, CDR2 FQNEAQ, per germline (reference sequence). The CDR3, as DNA: TGTGCCAGCAGCTTCTGGAGAGAAAAAGAAGAGACCCAGTACTTC. Protein product: CASSFWREKEETQYF.

The chain links TRBV30 to TRBJ1-2, with D possibly being TRBD1 (5 bases). The CDR3 is 14 residues long. Germline CDR1 is GTSNPN and CDR2 is SVGIG (reference sequence). Trimming stripped 4 bases from V and 6 bases from J, with 18 bases between. The CDR3, as DNA: TGTGCCTGGACCTCCCTCCGCCCGGGGGATGGCTACACCTTC. It yields the protein CAWTSLRPGDGYTF.

The CDR3 protein is CASSYLTGVYNEQFF. The CDR3 nucleotides read TGTGCCAGCAGTTATTTGACAGGGGTCTACAATGAGCAGTTCTTC. The chain uses TRBV6-5 and TRBJ2-1; TRBD1 matches at 8 bases. CDR1 MNHEY and CDR2 SVGAGI come from the germline V gene. There are 15 residues in the CDR3. V lost 3 bases, J lost 3 bases, and 4 bases stayed unmatched.

The rearrangement uses TRBV27 and TRBJ2-5; maybe TRBD2 (6 bases). The CDR3 has 15 amino acids. Trimming pared 5 bases from V and 7 bases from J, leaving 20 bases between. Germline CDR1 is MNHEY and CDR2 is SMNVEV (reference sequence). The CDR3: CASSPMGGLEGTQYF. CDR3 sequence (DNA): TGTGCCAGCAGTCCGATGGGGGGTCTAGAGGGGACCCAGTACTTC.

With regard to this clone: The same CDR3 also results from other DNA sequences found in this sample. The genes are TRBV6-5 and TRBJ2-7; TRBD2 agrees at 8 bases. The V gene end was trimmed by 0 bases and the J gene end by 6 bases; junction bases not matched to a gene: 1. The CDR3 runs 13 residues. Germline V gene sequence: CDR1 MNHEY, CDR2 SVGAGI. The CDR3 protein is CASSYSSGGEQYF. The CDR3 region has the DNA TGTGCCAGCAGTTACTCGAGCGGGGGCGAGCAGTACTTC.

DNA of the CDR3: TGTGCCAGCAGCTCCCGGGACAGGGAGGAAAAACTGTTTTTT. As protein: CASSSRDREEKLFF. V is TRBV7-9 and J is TRBJ1-4, with TRBD1 matching 9 bases. CDR3 length equals 14 residues. J was trimmed by 8 bases and V by 4 bases; bases with no gene match: 5. Germline V gene lookup returns CDR1 SEHNR and CDR2 FQNEAQ (reference sequence).

This sequence joins TRBV4-1 and TRBJ2-2; TRBD1 agrees at 8 bases. V shed 4 bases and J 4 bases; nucleotides not matched to a gene: 5. The CDR3 runs to 15 residues. Germline CDR1 and CDR2: MGHRA and YSYEKL. CDR3 residues: CASSLGQGGTGELFF. CDR3 DNA sequence: TGCGCCAGCAGCCTTGGACAGGGTGGCACCGGGGAGCTGTTTTTT.

The chain links TRBV5-8 to TRBJ2-7; no clear D. The CDR3 sequence is 12 residues long. CDR1 and CDR2 (germline): SGHTS, YDEGEE. The germline V and J ends were trimmed by 7 bases and 7 bases, with 15 bases remaining between them. Here the CDR3 DNA reads TGTGCCAGCTTTCTTGCTGTGAGGGAGCAGTACTTC. Its protein is CASFLAVREQYF.

This chain uses TRBV7-9 with TRBJ1-1, with D possibly TRBD1 on 5 matching bases. There are 13 residues in the CDR3. Trimming stripped 7 bases from V and 5 bases from J, with 14 bases between. CDR1 and CDR2 from the germline V gene are SEHNR and FQNEAQ (reference sequence). The CDR3 protein is CASILTDGTEAFF. The CDR3 coding sequence is TGTGCCAGCATCCTGACAGATGGGACTGAAGCTTTCTTT.

The chain carries TRBV27 and TRBJ2-7; 9 bases are shared with TRBD2. The CDR3 totals 15 residues. Germline V gives CDR1 MNHEY, CDR2 SMNVEV (reference sequence). V trimming: 6 bases; J trimming: 4 bases; junction bases outside the gene matches: 10. The CDR3 is CASSLNGLASYEQYF. The CDR3 DNA is TGTGCCAGCAGCCTAAACGGACTAGCGAGTTACGAGCAGTACTTC.

This chain joins TRBV15 and TRBJ2-7; D unclear. V lost 3 bases and J 3 bases, leaving 12 bases between the germline ends. CDR1 is LNHNV and CDR2 is YYDKDF in the germline V gene (reference sequence). The CDR3 is 14 amino acids. The chain's CDR3 is CATSSSVSHYEQYF. The CDR3 nucleotides are TGTGCCACCAGCAGTAGTGTATCTCACTACGAGCAGTACTTC.

On this clone itself: The same CDR3 arises from other DNA sequences in this sample as well. V is TRBV7-9 and J is TRBJ2-7; 11 bases match TRBD2. The CDR3 contains 15 residues. Germline V CDR1 and CDR2: SEHNR, FQNEAQ (reference sequence). V lost 1 base to trimming and J lost 3 bases; unmatched junction nucleotides: 2. CDR3 DNA: TGTGCCAGCAGCTTAGGGGGACTAGCGGTCTACGAGCAGTACTTC. It yields the protein CASSLGGLAVYEQYF.

This chain uses TRBV5-1 with TRBJ1-1, with 9 positions matching TRBD1. V was clipped by 0 bases and J by 5 bases; unmatched bases: 8. Germline assignment: CDR1 SGHRS and CDR2 YFSETQ. This CDR3 spans 16 amino acids. The CDR3 is CASSLENGQGWTEAFF. The CDR3 DNA reads as TGCGCCAGCAGCTTGGAGAACGGACAGGGGTGGACTGAAGCTTTCTTT.